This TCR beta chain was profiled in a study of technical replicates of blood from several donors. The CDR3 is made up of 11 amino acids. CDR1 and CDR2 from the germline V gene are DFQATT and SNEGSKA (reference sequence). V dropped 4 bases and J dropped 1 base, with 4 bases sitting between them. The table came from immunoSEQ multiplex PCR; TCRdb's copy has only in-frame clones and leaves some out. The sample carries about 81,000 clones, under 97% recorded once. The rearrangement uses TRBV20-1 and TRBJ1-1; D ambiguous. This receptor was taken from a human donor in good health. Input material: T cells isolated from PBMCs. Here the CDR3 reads CSATRNTEAFF. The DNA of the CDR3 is TGCAGTGCTACCAGGAACACTGAAGCTTTCTTT.